This T cell receptor (beta chain) was sequenced during a study of Ad26.COV2.S vaccination and SARS-CoV-2 variants. Study context: Into the muscle, Ad26.COV2.S was dosed once or twice, 56 days apart. Broader study findings: Researchers cautioned that TCR breadth and depth analyses may have underestimated total T cell responses.

Germline V gene data show CDR1 as WNHNN and CDR2 as SYGVQD (reference sequence). CDR3 size: 23 residues. Trimming took 4 bases from V and 0 from J, leaving 34 bases between them. Treatment defined: about 20 received Ad26.COV2.S at low or high dose, single or two shots; 5 received placebo; per-sample allocation not given. The samples date from day 63 after the first vaccine or placebo injection. Ad26.COV2.S expressed prefusion-stabilized spike from the original Wuhan strain. TCRdb keeps only in-frame clones here, not all; method: immunoSEQ multiplex PCR. Found here are over 400,000 clones, 89% of them singletons; the top ten hold 2% to 3%. This clone was seen only a few times. Antigen unknown.

This clonotype originated in a person aged 18-65 years who received the Ad26.COV2.S COVID-19 vaccine or a placebo. V usage is TRBV10-1 and J usage is TRBJ1-5; a possible D gene is TRBD1 (5 bases). The specimen comprised peripheral blood, sampled in a trial of Ad26.COV2.S vaccine versus placebo. In DNA, the CDR3 is TGCGCCAGCAGTGGGTCACGTGGCAGGGTATGGCGTGAATACTCCAATAGCAATCAGCCCCAGCATTTT. Its translation is CASSGSRGRVWREYSNSNQPQHF.